Listed below are T cell receptor beta chains from one sample, sequenced in a study of T-cell reconstitution after alpha-beta-depleted transplantation in children. Via MiXCR, TCRdb re-called the PCR reads, giving one row per CDR3 protein. This sample has some 590,000 distinct CDR3 sequences, with about 10% found just once. The sample in question was PBMCs from the stem cell graft donor, obtained from the stem cell graft. These receptors were taken from a human donor who donated a stem cell graft to a child with acute myeloid leukemia. Each CDR3 is given with its conserved first and last residue. D genes are given only for firm matches. A row's size may be missing; if present it is once, few, many or a size class.

abundance: -; j_gene: TRBJ2-5; v_gene: TRBV7-9; d_gene: -; CDR3nt: TGTGCCAGCAGCCCCATTTTGGGGCGGCAAGAGACCCAGTACTTC; CDR3aa: CASSPILGRQETQYF
abundance: -; j_gene: TRBJ2-5; v_gene: TRBV6-5; d_gene: -; CDR3nt: TGTGCCAGCAGTTCACCCCGGGGCCGGGGGCAAGAGACCCAGTACTTC; CDR3aa: CASSSPRGRGQETQYF
abundance: few; j_gene: TRBJ1-5; v_gene: TRBV12-3/TRBV12-4; d_gene: TRBD1; CDR3nt: TGTGCCAGCAGTAAGGACAGGGATAGCAATCAGCCCCAGCATTTT; CDR3aa: CASSKDRDSNQPQHF
abundance: -; j_gene: TRBJ1-2; v_gene: TRBV5-6; d_gene: TRBD1; CDR3nt: TGTGCCAGCAGCCTTATGACAGGGGGAGGTGGCTACACCTTC; CDR3aa: CASSLMTGGGGYTF
abundance: few; j_gene: TRBJ2-3; v_gene: TRBV5-1; d_gene: -; CDR3nt: TGCGCCAGCAGCAACTACGACTCCCCGGCGCATTTT; CDR3aa: CASSNYDSPAHF
abundance: many; j_gene: TRBJ2-3; v_gene: TRBV6-1; d_gene: -; CDR3nt: TGTGCCAGCAGTCCCCGGACGTTTACAGATACGCAGTATTTT; CDR3aa: CASSPRTFTDTQYF
abundance: -; j_gene: TRBJ1-1; v_gene: TRBV7-8; d_gene: -; CDR3nt: TGTGCCAGCAGCGTCGGGAACAGTCTGAACACTGAAGCTTTCTTT; CDR3aa: CASSVGNSLNTEAFF
abundance: many; j_gene: TRBJ2-7; v_gene: TRBV20-1; d_gene: TRBD2; CDR3nt: TGCAGTGCTCCTCGTCTAGCGGGAGGGCCCCACGAGCAGTACTTC; CDR3aa: CSAPRLAGGPHEQYF
abundance: many; j_gene: TRBJ2-7; v_gene: TRBV7-2; d_gene: -; CDR3nt: TGTGCCAGCAGCTTCGGGGCGTACTACGAGCAGTACTTC; CDR3aa: CASSFGAYYEQYF
abundance: once; j_gene: TRBJ2-7; v_gene: TRBV20-1; d_gene: -; CDR3nt: TGCAGTGCTCAGGACAGCCCCTACGAGCAGTACTTC; CDR3aa: CSAQDSPYEQYF
abundance: -; j_gene: TRBJ2-7; v_gene: TRBV29-1; d_gene: -; CDR3nt: TGCAGCGTTGAATGGGGGGACTACGAGCAGTACTTC; CDR3aa: CSVEWGDYEQYF
abundance: few; j_gene: TRBJ2-5; v_gene: TRBV7-9; d_gene: TRBD1; CDR3nt: TGTGCCAGCAGCCTGGACAGGGTGCCAGACGCCAGGGAGACCCAGTACTTC; CDR3aa: CASSLDRVPDARETQYF
abundance: few; j_gene: TRBJ1-1; v_gene: TRBV29-1; d_gene: -; CDR3nt: TGCAGCGTTGAAAGGGGTGTTGGTGAAGCTTTCTTT; CDR3aa: CSVERGVGEAFF
abundance: few; j_gene: TRBJ1-2; v_gene: TRBV7-2; d_gene: TRBD1; CDR3nt: TGTGCCAGCAGCTTCGACAGGGGGCAGGGCTACACCTTC; CDR3aa: CASSFDRGQGYTF
abundance: many; j_gene: TRBJ2-7; v_gene: TRBV12-3/TRBV12-4; d_gene: TRBD2; CDR3nt: TGTGCCAGCAGCCGGTTAGCGGGAGTCCCCTACGAGCAGTACTTC; CDR3aa: CASSRLAGVPYEQYF
abundance: few; j_gene: TRBJ1-3; v_gene: TRBV7-6; d_gene: TRBD1; CDR3nt: TGTGCCAGCAGCGGACAGGGGACGTCTGGAAACACCATATATTTT; CDR3aa: CASSGQGTSGNTIYF
abundance: few; j_gene: TRBJ2-2; v_gene: TRBV28; d_gene: TRBD2; CDR3nt: TGTGCCAGCAGTTTATTGGCTAGCGGGAACACCGGGGAGCTGTTTTTT; CDR3aa: CASSLLASGNTGELFF
abundance: few; j_gene: TRBJ2-7; v_gene: TRBV5-1; d_gene: -; CDR3nt: TGCGCCAGCAGCGCGACCCCGAGCTCCTACGAGCAGTACTTC; CDR3aa: CASSATPSSYEQYF
abundance: many; j_gene: TRBJ1-5; v_gene: TRBV29-1; d_gene: -; CDR3nt: TGCAGCGTTGGTCAGGGTCAACAGCCCCAGCATTTT; CDR3aa: CSVGQGQQPQHF
abundance: few; j_gene: TRBJ2-7; v_gene: TRBV12-3/TRBV12-4; d_gene: TRBD2; CDR3nt: TGTGCCAGCAGTTTAGGTAGCGGGAGTCTCGAGCAGTACTTC; CDR3aa: CASSLGSGSLEQYF
abundance: -; j_gene: TRBJ1-1; v_gene: TRBV5-1; d_gene: TRBD1; CDR3nt: TGCGCCACCACCCGACAGGGGGGCACTGAAGCTTTCTTT; CDR3aa: CATTRQGGTEAFF
abundance: many; j_gene: TRBJ2-7; v_gene: TRBV29-1; d_gene: -; CDR3nt: TGCAGCGTTAGGAGTAGGGAAGGCGAGCAGTACTTC; CDR3aa: CSVRSREGEQYF
abundance: few; j_gene: TRBJ2-1; v_gene: TRBV7-3; d_gene: -; CDR3nt: TGTGCCAGCAGCTTAAACCCGGCCAATGAGCAGTTCTTC; CDR3aa: CASSLNPANEQFF
abundance: many; j_gene: TRBJ2-1; v_gene: TRBV24-1; d_gene: TRBD1; CDR3nt: TGTGCCACCAGTGGGGGACAGGGAATAAGCTCCTACAATGAGCAGTTCTTC; CDR3aa: CATSGGQGISSYNEQFF
abundance: few; j_gene: TRBJ2-1; v_gene: TRBV7-2; d_gene: -; CDR3nt: TGTGCCAGCAGCTCGTCTCGGATTGAGCAGTTCTTC; CDR3aa: CASSSSRIEQFF